This T cell receptor (beta chain) stems from a study of CD8 T cells in Susac syndrome. Study-wide results and limits: Expansion of Susac CD8+ clones peaked in TEMRA cells and in active patients.

V gave up 1 base and J gave up 1 base, with 7 bases separating them. The CDR3 spans 14 residues. Germline CDR1 is SGHNT and CDR2 is YYREEE (reference sequence). Sequencing of TCR beta covered CD8+ and CD4+ T cells obtained from blood. TEMRA cells were enriched by FACS, while CD8+ and CD4+ T cells were obtained through a negative isolation that was performed magnetically. This clonotype appeared a single time. The antigen remains undetermined. After extraction with the RNeasy kit, roughly 0.5 to 1 ug of the RNA was reverse transcribed using random hexamers. TCRdb passed the immunoSEQ multiplex PCR reads through MiXCR, listing each CDR3 protein once. Found here are about 100,000 distinct CDR3 sequences, roughly 96% of them singletons; the top ten hold more than 0.3%.

Material for sequencing was CD8+ T cells from PBMCs. The genes are TRBV5-4 and TRBJ2-3; possible D gene TRBD2, 6 bases. The TCR was taken from a human donor with Susac syndrome. The CDR3 sequence is CASSLSSGTDTQYF. CDR3 coding DNA: TGTGCCAGCAGCTTGTCTAGCGGCACAGATACGCAGTATTTT.